In this sample, the clone carrying this TCR beta chain turned up a few times. Its specificity is unknown. It may be a read error: a sequence one base away is much more abundant. Graves' hyperthyroidism qualified as stable when ophthalmopathy did not progress within 18 months. Patients showing uncontrolled infection, other autoimmune disease, pregnancy or lactation were ineligible. The CDR3 regions of TCR beta were amplified from RNA transcripts. In the first-round RT-PCR of the TCR CDR3, the HTBI primer set was used. From the multiplex PCR reads, TCRdb called clonotypes with MiXCR, one entry per CDR3 protein. The sample records about 420,000 distinct CDR3 sequences, more than 15% being singletons. CDR1 and CDR2 from the germline V gene are SNHLY and FYNNEI. CDR3 size: 16 residues. The data belong to a study of T cells in Graves' hyperthyroidism and ophthalmopathy. Overall study context: Peripheral blood specimens were obtained at initial diagnosis, prior to any treatment. Study-level results: The majority of expanded thyroid clonotypes above 0.001 also appeared in blood.

This clonotype was obtained from a young woman with Graves' hyperthyroidism. Sequences were obtained from blood. The V call is TRBV2, the J call TRBJ2-4, with D possibly TRBD1 on 5 matching bases. The CDR3: CASGPRTLLAKNTQYF. The CDR3 DNA sequence: TGTGCCAGCGGACCCCGGACACTCTTAGCCAAAAACACTCAGTACTTC.